This TCR beta chain appears in the sequencing data of a study of T cell responses to AZD1222 COVID-19 vaccine (dated by TCRdb to about 2021). General notes on the study: TCR sequencing was performed for approximately 240 trial participants, of whom roughly 200 were given two doses of AZD1222 and around 26 were given two doses of MenACWY control vaccine. Enrollment into the trials was organized by age into subgroups of 18-55, 56-69 and 70-plus years, and those subgroups contained approximately 150, 30 and 60 TCR-sequenced participants, respectively. Study-level results and caveats: In the small 56-69-year group, the increase in depth fell short of significance, most likely because of low power. Participants were mostly white British, with more females than males. The authors suggested clonal diversity may have been underestimated. A significant rise in spike-specific TCR breadth and depth was observed after two AZD1222 doses relative to day 0 and relative to MenACWY recipients. The whole spike protein was spanned by vaccine-associated CD4 TCRs, and dominant responses were seen in regions 160-218 and 743-854. Reportedly, close to half of the unique spike-specific TCRs recognized epitopes lying outside the regions that are mutated in the B.1.351 and B.1.1.7 variants. Because no day 14 peak-response samples were available, the repertoires could be characterized only after the peak T cell response. Conclusions about previously exposed vaccinees were limited because only a handful of AZD1222 recipients were SARS-CoV-2 seropositive at baseline.

The CDR3 regions of human TCRbeta chains were analyzed by immunosequencing. Per the original workflow: TCRs in the repertoires were matched against a reference library of SARS-CoV-2-specific TCRs that had been generated with the MIRA antigen-specificity platform. Breadth meant the fraction of unique TCRs that were SARS-CoV-2-associated, whereas depth meant the fraction of total T cells that were SARS-CoV-2-associated. Using the MIRA data, every spike-specific TCR was mapped to the spike region that the TCR reacted to and assigned to either a CD4 or a CD8 class. Log10-transformed breadth and depth values were compared by one-way ANOVA with Sidak's multiple comparisons tests. Here the immuneACCESS table is served through TCRdb, limited to in-frame sequences with V and J called. Missing clones are a known gap in these copies; in checked studies unresolved V genes cover under half, and the rest lacks a known reason. V and J calls and clone size are copied from that table; D and trimming were computed from the DNA. The sample yields about 200,000 clones; just over 90% were counted once. The ten largest clonotypes hold 3.5% to 4% of the sample.

Sample time point, as interpreted from the label and publication: about 28 days (+/-7) after the second vaccine dose. The label giving this sample's treatment or condition can be read as: meningococcal conjugate vaccine given as trial control. The vaccinee samples were drawn from two UK trials, COV001 and COV002, one of which was a single-blind randomized controlled phase 2/3 trial testing AZD1222 (ChAdOx1 nCoV-19) in healthy adults. For TCRbeta chain sequencing, PBMC samples from trial participants were taken at day 0 and at day 28 after the second dose. The V end loses 4 bases and the J end loses 8 bases, and a stretch of 14 bases separates them. Measured from the cysteine to the phenylalanine, the CDR3 is 13 residues long. Solely the CDR3 DNA is kept, with 39 bases framed from the first base. The germline V gene (reference sequence) provides CDR1 LNHDA and CDR2 SQIVND. There are a few counts of this clone. Its antigen is still unknown. It has no much larger one-base neighbor in the sample; base qualities were not kept.

Material: peripheral blood, obtained 28 days after the second dose of the MenACWY control vaccine. The V and J genes are TRBV19 and TRBJ1-2; the D gene cannot be named for sure. The receptor was derived from an adult who received the MenACWY meningococcal vaccine as a control. The DNA reads TGTGCCAGTAGTAGTGGCGAGGGCGGCGGCTACACCTTC. This gives the protein CASSSGEGGGYTF.